The TCR beta chain under discussion was sequenced for a study of T cell changes during pregnancy in multiple sclerosis. This CDR3 region has 14 residues. The ends lost 4 bases at V and 2 bases at J; junction bases unmatched: 5. CDR1 is SGHNT and CDR2 is YYREEE in the germline V gene (reference sequence). Only in-frame clones appear in the TCRdb table, and some are missing; sequencing was by immunoSEQ multiplex PCR. The repertoire consists of 72,000 or so clones, with about 92% occurring once and the leading ten covering roughly 2.5%. Sequencing used peripheral blood, obtained in the second trimester of pregnancy. The gene calls are TRBV5-4 and TRBJ1-2; 7 nucleotides match TRBD1. The source is a female donor with multiple sclerosis, enrolled in a pregnancy study. This CDR3 reads CASSQSGGNYGYTF. The CDR3 coding sequence is TGTGCCAGCAGCCAGTCAGGGGGAAACTATGGCTACACCTTC. Full variable domain (rest looked up from reference TRBV5-4 and TRBJ1-2): ETGVTQSPTHLIKTRGQQVTLRCSSQSGHNTVSWYQQALGQGPQFIFQYYREEENGRGNFPPRFSGLQFPNYSSELNVNALELDDSALYLCASSQSGGNYGYTFGSGTRLTVV.